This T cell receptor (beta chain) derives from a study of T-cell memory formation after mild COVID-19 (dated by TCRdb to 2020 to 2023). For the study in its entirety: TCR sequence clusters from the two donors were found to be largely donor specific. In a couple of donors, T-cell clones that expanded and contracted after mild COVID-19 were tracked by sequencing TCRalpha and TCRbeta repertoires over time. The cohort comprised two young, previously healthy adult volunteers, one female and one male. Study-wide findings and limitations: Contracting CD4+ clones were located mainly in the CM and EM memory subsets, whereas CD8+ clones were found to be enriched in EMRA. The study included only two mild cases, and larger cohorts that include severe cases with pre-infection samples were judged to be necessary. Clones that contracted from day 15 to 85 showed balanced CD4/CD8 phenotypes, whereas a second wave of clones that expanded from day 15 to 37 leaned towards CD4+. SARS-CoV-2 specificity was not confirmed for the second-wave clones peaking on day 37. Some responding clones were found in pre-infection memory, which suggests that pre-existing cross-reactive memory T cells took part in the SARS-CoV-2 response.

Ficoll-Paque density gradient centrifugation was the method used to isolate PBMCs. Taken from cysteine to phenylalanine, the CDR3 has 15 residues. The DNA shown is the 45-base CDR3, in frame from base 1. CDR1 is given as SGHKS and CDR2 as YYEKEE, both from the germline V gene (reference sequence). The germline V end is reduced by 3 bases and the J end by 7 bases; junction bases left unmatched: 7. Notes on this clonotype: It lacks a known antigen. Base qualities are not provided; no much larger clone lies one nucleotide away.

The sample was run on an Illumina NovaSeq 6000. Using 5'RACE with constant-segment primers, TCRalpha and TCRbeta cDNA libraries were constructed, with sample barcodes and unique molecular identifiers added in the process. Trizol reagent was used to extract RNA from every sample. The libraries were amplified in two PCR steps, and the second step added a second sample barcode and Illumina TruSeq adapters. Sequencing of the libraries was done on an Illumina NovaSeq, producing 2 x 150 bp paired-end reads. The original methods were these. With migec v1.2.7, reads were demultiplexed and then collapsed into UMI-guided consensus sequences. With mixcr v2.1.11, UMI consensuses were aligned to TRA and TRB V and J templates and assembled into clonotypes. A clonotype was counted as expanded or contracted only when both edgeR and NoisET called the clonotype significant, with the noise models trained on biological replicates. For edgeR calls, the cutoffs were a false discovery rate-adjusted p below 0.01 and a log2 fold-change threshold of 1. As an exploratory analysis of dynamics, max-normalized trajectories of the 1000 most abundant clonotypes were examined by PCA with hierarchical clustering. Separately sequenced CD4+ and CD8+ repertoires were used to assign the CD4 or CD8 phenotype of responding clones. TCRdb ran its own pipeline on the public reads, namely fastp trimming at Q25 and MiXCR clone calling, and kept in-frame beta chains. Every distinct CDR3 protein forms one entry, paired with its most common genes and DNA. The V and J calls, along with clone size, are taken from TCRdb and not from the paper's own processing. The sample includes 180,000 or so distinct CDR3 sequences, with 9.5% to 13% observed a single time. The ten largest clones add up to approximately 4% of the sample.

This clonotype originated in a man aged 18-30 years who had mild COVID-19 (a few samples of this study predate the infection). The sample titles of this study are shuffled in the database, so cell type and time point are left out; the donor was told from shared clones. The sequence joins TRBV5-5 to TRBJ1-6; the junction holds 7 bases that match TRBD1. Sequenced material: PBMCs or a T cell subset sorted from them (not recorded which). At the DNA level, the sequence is TGTGCCAGCAGCTCCCAGGGGGGGCGAAATTCACCCCTCCACTTT. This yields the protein CASSSQGGRNSPLHF.